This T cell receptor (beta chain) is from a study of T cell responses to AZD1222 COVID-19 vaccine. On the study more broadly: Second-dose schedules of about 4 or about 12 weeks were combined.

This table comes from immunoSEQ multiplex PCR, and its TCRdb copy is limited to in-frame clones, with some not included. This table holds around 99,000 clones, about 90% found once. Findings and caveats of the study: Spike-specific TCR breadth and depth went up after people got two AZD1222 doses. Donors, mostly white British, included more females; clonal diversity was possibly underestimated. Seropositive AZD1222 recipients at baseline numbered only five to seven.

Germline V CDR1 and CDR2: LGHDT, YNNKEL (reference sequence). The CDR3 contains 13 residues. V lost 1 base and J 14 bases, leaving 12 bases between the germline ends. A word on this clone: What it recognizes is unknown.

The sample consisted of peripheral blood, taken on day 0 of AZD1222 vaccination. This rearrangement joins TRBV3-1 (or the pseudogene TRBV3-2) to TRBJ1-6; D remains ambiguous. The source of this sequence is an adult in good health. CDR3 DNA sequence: TGTGCCAGCAGCCAAGGCGGTGGGCAGGCCCTCCACTTT. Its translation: CASSQGGGQALHF.